This T cell receptor (beta chain) came from a study of post-analysis software for immune sequencing data. TCR beta libraries were prepared from cDNA with unique molecular identifiers. MiXCR, applied by TCRdb to the PCR reads, yields one record per CDR3 protein. The sample shows roughly 870,000 distinct CDR3 sequences, roughly 50% of them seen only once. Study conclusions and caveats: Comparison of patients with controls showed a handful of TRBV segments more frequent in patients, TRBV5-6, TRBV5-1 and TRBV20-1 among them.

The length of the CDR3 is 12 residues. Germline CDR1 and CDR2: LGHNT and FRNRAP. Trimming took off 0 bases at V and 3 bases at J, with 1 base between the two ends. In regard to this clonotype: Its antigen is currently unknown.

The rearrangement uses TRBV12-5 and TRBJ2-3; D not certain. The receptor comes from a girl between 5 and 17 years old with multiple sclerosis. Source material: blood. The CDR3 region has the DNA TGTGCTAGTGGTTTGGTAACAGATACGCAGTATTTT. It is translated as CASGLVTDTQYF.